What follows is one T cell receptor beta chain and its context. Its specificity is not known. With a J-beta primer mix and a sample-barcoded 5' primer, a second PCR ran about 7 to 11 cycles. Each CDR3 protein is one row after TCRdb ran MiXCR on the 5' RACE reads. The sample carries about 290,000 distinct CDR3 sequences, 25% to 30% recorded once. The data belong to a study of blood T cells in healthy people across ages. Germline CDR1 SGHDN, CDR2 FVKESK. Trimming stripped 0 bases from V and 0 bases from J, with 8 bases between. The CDR3 spans 15 residues. Study conclusions and caveats: Researchers report that TCR beta diversity correlated strongly with naive T cell percentage. Observed TCR beta diversity per million T cells went down as age went up. This fall followed a roughly linear course with age.

Staff drew 8 to 10 milliliters of peripheral blood from each donor. This receptor was taken from a woman in her 70s in good health. The sequenced material came from blood. J is TRBJ1-1 and V is TRBV14; D call uncertain. The CDR3 loop is CASSQENRLNTEAFF. The CDR3 bases are TGTGCCAGCAGCCAAGAAAACCGACTGAACACTGAAGCTTTCTTT. The full variable domain, rest sourced from reference TRBV14 and TRBJ1-1, is EAGVTQFPSHSVIEKGQTVTLRCDPISGHDNLYWYRRVMGKEIKFLLHFVKESKQDESGMPNNRFLAERTGGTYSTLKVQPAELEDSGVYFCASSQENRLNTEAFFGQGTRLTVV.